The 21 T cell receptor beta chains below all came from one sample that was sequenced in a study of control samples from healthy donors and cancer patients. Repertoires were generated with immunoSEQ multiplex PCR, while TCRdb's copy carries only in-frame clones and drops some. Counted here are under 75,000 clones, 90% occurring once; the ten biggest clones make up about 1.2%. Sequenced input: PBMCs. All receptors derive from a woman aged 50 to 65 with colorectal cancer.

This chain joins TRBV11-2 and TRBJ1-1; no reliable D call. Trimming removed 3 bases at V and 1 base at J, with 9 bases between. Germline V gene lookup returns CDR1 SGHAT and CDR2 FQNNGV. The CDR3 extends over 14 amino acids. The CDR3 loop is CASSFNGENTEAFF. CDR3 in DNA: TGTGCCAGCAGCTTTAACGGGGAGAACACTGAAGCTTTCTTT.

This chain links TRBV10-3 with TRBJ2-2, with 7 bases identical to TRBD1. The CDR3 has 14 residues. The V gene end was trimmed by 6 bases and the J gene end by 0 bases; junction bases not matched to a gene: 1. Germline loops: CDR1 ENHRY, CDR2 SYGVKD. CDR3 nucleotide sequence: TGTGCCATCAGACAGGGGTCGAACACCGGGGAGCTGTTTTTT. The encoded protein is CAIRQGSNTGELFF.

CDR3: CASSLEGGRGEQYF. CDR3 nucleotide sequence: TGTGCCAGCAGCTTGGAGGGAGGGAGGGGCGAGCAGTACTTC. The rearrangement links TRBV5-6 to TRBJ2-7, with 7 bases aligning to TRBD2. Germline loops: CDR1 SGHDT, CDR2 YYEEEE. The CDR3 sequence is 14 residues long. The trim removed 0 bases at V and 6 bases at J, leaving 6 bases unmatched.

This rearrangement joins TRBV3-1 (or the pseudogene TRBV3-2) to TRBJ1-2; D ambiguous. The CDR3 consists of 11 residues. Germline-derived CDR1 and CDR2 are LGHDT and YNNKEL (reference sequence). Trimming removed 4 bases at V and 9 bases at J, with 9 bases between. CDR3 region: CASSPGRSYTF. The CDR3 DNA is TGTGCCAGCAGCCCAGGACGTAGCTACACCTTC.

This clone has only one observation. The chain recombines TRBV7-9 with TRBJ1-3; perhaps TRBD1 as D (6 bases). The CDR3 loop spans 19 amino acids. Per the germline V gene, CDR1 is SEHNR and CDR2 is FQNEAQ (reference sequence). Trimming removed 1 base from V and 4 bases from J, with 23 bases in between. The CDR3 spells CASSLVLRTAELGGNTIYF. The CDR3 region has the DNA TGTGCCAGCAGCTTAGTTCTTCGGACAGCCGAATTAGGAGGAAACACCATATATTTT.

The CDR3 DNA reads as TGTGCCAGCATCGACAGGGGCCAGAACACTGAAGCTTTCTTT. Protein: CASIDRGQNTEAFF. The chain is built from TRBV27 and TRBJ1-1; the match to TRBD1 covers 8 bases. The V and J ends lost 7 bases and 1 base, in that order; junction bases with no gene match: 5. The CDR3 covers 14 residues. CDR1 and CDR2 from the germline V gene are MNHEY and SMNVEV (reference sequence).

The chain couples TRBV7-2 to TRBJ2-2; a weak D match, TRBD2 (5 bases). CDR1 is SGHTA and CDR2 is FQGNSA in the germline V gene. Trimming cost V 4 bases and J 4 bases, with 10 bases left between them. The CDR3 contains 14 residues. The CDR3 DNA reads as TGTGCCAGCAGCTCCGGACTGTTCACCGGGGAGCTGTTTTTT. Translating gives CASSSGLFTGELFF.

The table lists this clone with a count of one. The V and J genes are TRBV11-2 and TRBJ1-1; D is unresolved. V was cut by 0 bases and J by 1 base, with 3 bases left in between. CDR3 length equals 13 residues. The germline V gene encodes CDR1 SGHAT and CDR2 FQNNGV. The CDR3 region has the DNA TGTGCCAGCAGCTTAGAAAGGAACACTGAAGCTTTCTTT. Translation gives CASSLERNTEAFF.

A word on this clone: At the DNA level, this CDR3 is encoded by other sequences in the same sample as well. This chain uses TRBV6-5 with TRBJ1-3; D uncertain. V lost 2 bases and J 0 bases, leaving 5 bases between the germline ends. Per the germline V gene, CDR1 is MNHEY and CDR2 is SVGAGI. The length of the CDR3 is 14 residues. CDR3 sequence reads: CASSYDGSGNTIYF. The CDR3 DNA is TGTGCCAGCAGTTACGACGGCTCTGGAAACACCATATATTTT.

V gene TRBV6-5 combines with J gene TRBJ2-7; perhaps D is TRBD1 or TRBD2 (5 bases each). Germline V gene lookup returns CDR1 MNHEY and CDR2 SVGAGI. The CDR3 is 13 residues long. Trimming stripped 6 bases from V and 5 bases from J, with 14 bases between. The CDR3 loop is CASRGRGIDEQYF. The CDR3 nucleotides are TGTGCCAGCAGGGGACGGGGAATAGACGAGCAGTACTTC.

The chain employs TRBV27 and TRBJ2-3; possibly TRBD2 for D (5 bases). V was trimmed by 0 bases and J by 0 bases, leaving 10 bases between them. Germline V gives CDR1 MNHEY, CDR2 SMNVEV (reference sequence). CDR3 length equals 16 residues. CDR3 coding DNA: TGTGCCAGCAGTTTATCTGGCCGGAGGAGCACAGATACGCAGTATTTT. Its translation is CASSLSGRRSTDTQYF.

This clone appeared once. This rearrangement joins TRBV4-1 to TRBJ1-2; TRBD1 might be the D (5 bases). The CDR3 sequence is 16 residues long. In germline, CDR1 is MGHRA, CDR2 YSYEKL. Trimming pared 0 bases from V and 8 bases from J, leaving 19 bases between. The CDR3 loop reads CASSQDSRGMARGYTF. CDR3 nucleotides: TGCGCCAGCAGCCAAGATTCCCGGGGCATGGCGAGGGGCTACACCTTC.

The CDR3 reads CSASQTSIGYTF. CDR3 coding DNA: TGCAGTGCTAGTCAGACGTCGATCGGCTACACCTTC. This rearrangement joins TRBV20-1 to TRBJ1-2; unclear D gene. This CDR3 is 12 amino acids long. V was shortened by 3 bases and J by 8 bases, with 13 bases between the two germline ends. Germline values: CDR1 DFQATT, CDR2 SNEGSKA (reference sequence).

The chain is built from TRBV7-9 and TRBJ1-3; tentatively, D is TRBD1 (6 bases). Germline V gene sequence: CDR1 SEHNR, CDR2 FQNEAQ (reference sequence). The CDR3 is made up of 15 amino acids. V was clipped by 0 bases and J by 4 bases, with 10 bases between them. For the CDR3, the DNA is TGTGCCAGCAGCTTAGCGAACAGGGAAGGAAACACCATATATTTT. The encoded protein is CASSLANREGNTIYF.

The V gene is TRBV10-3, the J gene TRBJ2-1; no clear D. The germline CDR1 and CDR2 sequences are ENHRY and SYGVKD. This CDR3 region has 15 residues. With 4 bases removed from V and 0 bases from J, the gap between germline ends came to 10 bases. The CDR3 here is CAISGSVTSYNEQFF. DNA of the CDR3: TGTGCCATCAGTGGCTCTGTGACCTCCTACAATGAGCAGTTCTTC.

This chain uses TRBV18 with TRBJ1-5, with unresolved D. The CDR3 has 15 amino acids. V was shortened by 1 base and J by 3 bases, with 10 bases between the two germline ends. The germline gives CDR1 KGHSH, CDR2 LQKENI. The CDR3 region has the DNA TGTGCCAGCTCACCACGAGCACAAGTCAATCAGCCCCAGCATTTT. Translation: CASSPRAQVNQPQHF.

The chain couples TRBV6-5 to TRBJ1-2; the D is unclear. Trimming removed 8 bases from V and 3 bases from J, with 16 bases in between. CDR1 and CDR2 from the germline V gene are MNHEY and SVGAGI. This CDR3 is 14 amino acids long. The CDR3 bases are TGTGCCAGCTACCCCCTTGCCCGGGACTATGGCTACACCTTC. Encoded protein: CASYPLARDYGYTF.

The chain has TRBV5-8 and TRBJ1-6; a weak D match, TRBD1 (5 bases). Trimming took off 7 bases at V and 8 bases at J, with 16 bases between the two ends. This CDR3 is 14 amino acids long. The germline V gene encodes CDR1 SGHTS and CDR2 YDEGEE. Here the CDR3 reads CASGHHLSDSPLHF. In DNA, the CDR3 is TGTGCCAGCGGACACCACCTTTCGGATTCACCCCTCCACTTT.

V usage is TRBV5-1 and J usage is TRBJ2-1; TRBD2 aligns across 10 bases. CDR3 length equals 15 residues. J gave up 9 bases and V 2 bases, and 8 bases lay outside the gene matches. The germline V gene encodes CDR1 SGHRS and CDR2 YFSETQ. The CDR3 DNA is TGCGCCAGCAGCTTAGCAGCGGGGGGGCTTTCTGAGCAGTTCTTC. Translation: CASSLAAGGLSEQFF.

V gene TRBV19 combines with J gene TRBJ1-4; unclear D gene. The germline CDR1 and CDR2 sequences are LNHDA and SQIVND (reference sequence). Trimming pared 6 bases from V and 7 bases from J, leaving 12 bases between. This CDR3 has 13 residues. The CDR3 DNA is TGTGCCAGTAGCCCCCCAAGCTTTGAAAAACTGTTTTTT. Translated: CASSPPSFEKLFF. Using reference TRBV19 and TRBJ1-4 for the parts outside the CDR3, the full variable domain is DGGITQSPKYLFRKEGQNVTLSCEQNLNHDAMYWYRQDPGQGLRLIYYSQIVNDFQKGDIAEGYSVSREKKESFPLTVTSAQKNPTAFYLCASSPPSFEKLFFGSGTQLSVL.

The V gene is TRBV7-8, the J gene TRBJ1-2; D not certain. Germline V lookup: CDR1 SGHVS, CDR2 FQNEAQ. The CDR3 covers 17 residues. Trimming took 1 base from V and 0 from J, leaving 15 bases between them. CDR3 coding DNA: TGTGCCAGCAGCTTAGTTTTTGGAGATTCCCCTAACTATGGCTACACCTTC. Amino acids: CASSLVFGDSPNYGYTF.